This T cell receptor beta chain was found in a study of T-cell reconstitution after alpha-beta-depleted transplantation in children. Whole-study results and caveats: One year post-transplant, T-cell counts and diversity were largely derived from T cells produced anew. Several hundred rapidly expanded clones from non-depleted graft cells reportedly supplied alpha-beta T cells about two months post-transplant.

TCRbeta library construction was performed incorporating unique molecular identifiers. TCRdb re-derived calls from the PCR reads in MiXCR, one entry per CDR3 protein. The table records 490,000 or so distinct CDR3 sequences, roughly a tenth of them present only once. This clonotype showed up just a few times. Antigen: not known. The source is a child aged 2-15 years with inherited bone marrow failure, due to receive a stem cell transplant. This specimen was PBMCs, taken before TCRalphabeta/CD19-depleted stem cell transplant.

CDR3 DNA sequence: TGCAGTGCTAGAGATGTGCTAGCGGCCTATAGCACAGATACGCAGTATTTT. It translates to CSARDVLAAYSTDTQYF. The rearrangement links TRBV20-1 to TRBJ2-3; 7 bases fit TRBD2. This CDR3 has 17 amino acids. In germline, CDR1 is DFQATT, CDR2 SNEGSKA (reference sequence). V lost 0 bases, J lost 0 bases, and 9 bases stayed unmatched.